The T cell receptor beta chain under discussion was sequenced for a study of CXCR3-negative and CXCR3-positive naive CD8 T cells. Study-level points and caveats: Memory CD8+ cells showed much lower diversity, while both naive subsets displayed comparably high diversity. Comparison of naive cells showed more hydrophobic TRB CDR3s in CXCR3-positive than in CXCR3-negative naive cells. Within a donor, both naive subsets shared TRBV-TRBJ usage, unlike memory cells.

The libraries of TRB cDNA were constructed through 5' RACE using UMI labels. Following a re-call of the 5' RACE reads, TCRdb has one entry per CDR3 protein and lacks DNA. Its listing shows some 140,000 distinct CDR3 sequences. Germline loops: CDR1 SNHLY, CDR2 FYNNEI. The CDR3 length is 14 residues. Triplicate sorts, around 300,000 cells apiece, were made for each CD8+ T cell subset. CD45RO-CCR7+CD27+CD95- defined naive CD8+ T cells. With respect to this clonotype: Its antigen remains unknown.

Material for sequencing was naive CXCR3+ CD8+ T cells from blood. Subset here: CD45RO-CCR7+CD27+CD95- naive CD8+ T cells expressing CXCR3 (TNR3+). This receptor was obtained from a human donor in good health. Some clones in this sample may be carry-over from other donors' samples. The J gene is TRBJ2-1, the V gene TRBV2; TCRdb picks TRBD2, but there is no DNA to check that call. The CDR3 loop reads CASMESGWALEQFF.